Listed below are T cell receptor beta chains from one sample, sequenced in a study of OX40 agonist ivuxolimab in advanced cancers. Assay: immunoSEQ multiplex PCR; the TCRdb copy retains only in-frame clones and omits some. The table shows 70,000 to 100,000 clones, with less than 90% occurring only once. The sequences come from CD4+ or CD8+ T cells sorted from blood, collected in a trial of the OX40 agonist ivuxolimab. These receptors were collected from an adult with an advanced solid tumor such as melanoma, head and neck, liver or kidney cancer. CDR3s include the opening cysteine and the closing phenylalanine or tryptophan. Each record gives: J gene, D gene, V gene, clone size, CDR3 DNA, CDR3 protein. The D gene is left open where the match is weak. Size is stated for part of the rows, as once, few or many counts, or as a class when the clone is expanded.

TRBJ1-2 | TRBD1 | TRBV28 | . | TGTGCCAGCAGTTTACTTACAGGGGACTATGGCTACACCTTC | CASSLLTGDYGYTF
TRBJ1-1 | . | TRBV19 | . | TGTGCCAGTAGTATTAAGTTAGGCGACTTTGAAGCTTTCTTT | CASSIKLGDFEAFF
TRBJ2-3 | . | TRBV12-5 | . | TGTGCTAGTTCAAGAACAGATACGCAGTATTTT | CASSRTDTQYF
TRBJ1-4 | TRBD1 | TRBV7-9 | . | TGTGCCAGCAGCCAAGGACAGGCGACTAATGAAAAACTGTTTTTT | CASSQGQATNEKLFF
TRBJ2-4 | TRBD1 | TRBV5-6 | . | TGTGCCAGCAGCTTTTCGACAGGGGGAGCCAAAAACATTCAGTACTTC | CASSFSTGGAKNIQYF
TRBJ2-6 | . | TRBV7-2 | . | TGTGCCAGCAGCTTCTTTGGGGCCAACGTCCTGACTTTC | CASSFFGANVLTF
TRBJ1-1 | TRBD1 | TRBV19 | . | TGTGCCAGTAGTATAGGGACAGGGGGTACTGAAGCTTTCTTT | CASSIGTGGTEAFF
TRBJ1-4 | TRBD1 | TRBV28 | few | TGTGCCAGCAGTTTGGGGACAGGGAAGGGTGAAAAACTGTTTTTT | CASSLGTGKGEKLFF
TRBJ2-3 | TRBD1 | TRBV7-3 | . | TGTGCCAGCAGCGCCGGACAGGGAGATACAGATACGCAGTATTTT | CASSAGQGDTDTQYF
TRBJ2-6 | TRBD1 | TRBV4-1 | once | TGCGCCAGCACCCCTCAGGGGGCTGGGGCCAACGTCCTGACTTTC | CASTPQGAGANVLTF